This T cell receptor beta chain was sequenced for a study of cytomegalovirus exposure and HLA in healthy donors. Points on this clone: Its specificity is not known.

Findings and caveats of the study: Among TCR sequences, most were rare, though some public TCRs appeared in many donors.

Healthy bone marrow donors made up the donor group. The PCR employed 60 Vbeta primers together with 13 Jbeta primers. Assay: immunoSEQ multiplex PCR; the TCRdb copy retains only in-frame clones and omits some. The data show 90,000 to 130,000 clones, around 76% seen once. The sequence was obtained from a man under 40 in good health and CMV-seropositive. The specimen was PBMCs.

The CDR3, as DNA: TGTGCCAGCAGAACGACAGGGGGCAAAGCTTTCTTT. It codes for CASRTTGGKAFF. The gene calls are TRBV28 and TRBJ1-1; 10 nucleotides agree with TRBD1. The germline V gene encodes CDR1 MDHEN and CDR2 SYDVKM. V shed 6 bases and J 9 bases; nucleotides not matched to a gene: 4. The CDR3 runs 12 residues.